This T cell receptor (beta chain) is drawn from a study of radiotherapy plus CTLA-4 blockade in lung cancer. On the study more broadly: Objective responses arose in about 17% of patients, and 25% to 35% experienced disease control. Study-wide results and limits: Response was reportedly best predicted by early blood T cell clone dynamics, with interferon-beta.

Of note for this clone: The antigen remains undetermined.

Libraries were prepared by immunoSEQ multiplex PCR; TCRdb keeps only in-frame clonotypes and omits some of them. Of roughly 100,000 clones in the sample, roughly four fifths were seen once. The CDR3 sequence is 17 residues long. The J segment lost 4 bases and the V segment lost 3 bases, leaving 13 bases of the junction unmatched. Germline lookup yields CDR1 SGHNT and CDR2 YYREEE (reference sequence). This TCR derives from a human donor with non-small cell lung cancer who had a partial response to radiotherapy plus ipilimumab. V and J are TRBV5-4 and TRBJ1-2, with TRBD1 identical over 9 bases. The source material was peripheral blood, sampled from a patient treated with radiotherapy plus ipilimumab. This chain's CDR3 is CASSSSTGGAPLYGYTF. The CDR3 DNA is TGTGCCAGCAGCTCCTCGACAGGGGGGGCTCCTCTCTATGGCTACACCTTC.